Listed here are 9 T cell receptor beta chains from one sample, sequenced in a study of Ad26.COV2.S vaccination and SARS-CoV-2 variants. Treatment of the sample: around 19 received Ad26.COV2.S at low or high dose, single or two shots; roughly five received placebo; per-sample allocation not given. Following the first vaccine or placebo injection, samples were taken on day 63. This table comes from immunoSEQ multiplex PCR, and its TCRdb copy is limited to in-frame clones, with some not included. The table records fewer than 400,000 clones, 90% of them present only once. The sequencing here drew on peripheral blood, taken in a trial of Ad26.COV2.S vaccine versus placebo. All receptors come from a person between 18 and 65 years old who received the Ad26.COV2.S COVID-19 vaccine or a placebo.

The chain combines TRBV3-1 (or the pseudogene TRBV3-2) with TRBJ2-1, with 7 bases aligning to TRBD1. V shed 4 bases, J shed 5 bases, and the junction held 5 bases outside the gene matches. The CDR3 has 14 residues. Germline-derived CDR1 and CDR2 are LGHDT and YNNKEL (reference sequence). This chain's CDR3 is CASSRQGMDNEQFF. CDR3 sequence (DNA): TGTGCCAGCAGCCGACAGGGTATGGACAATGAGCAGTTCTTC.

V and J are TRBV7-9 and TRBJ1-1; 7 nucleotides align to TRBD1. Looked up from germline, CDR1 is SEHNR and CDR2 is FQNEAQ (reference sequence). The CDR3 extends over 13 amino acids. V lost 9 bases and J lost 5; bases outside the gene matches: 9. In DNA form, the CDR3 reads TGTGCCAGTTTACCCCCAGGGGGGACTGAAGCTTTCTTT. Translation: CASLPPGGTEAFF. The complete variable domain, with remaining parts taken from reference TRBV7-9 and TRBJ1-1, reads DTGVSQNPRHKITKRGQNVTFRCDPISEHNRLYWYRQTLGQGPEFLTYFQNEAQLEKSRLLSDRFSAERPKGSFSTLEIQRTEQGDSAMYLCASLPPGGTEAFFGQGTRLTVV.

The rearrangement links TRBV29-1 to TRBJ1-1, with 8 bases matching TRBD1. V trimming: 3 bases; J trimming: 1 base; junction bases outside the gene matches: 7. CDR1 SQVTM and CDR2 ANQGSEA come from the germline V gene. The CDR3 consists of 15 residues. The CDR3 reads CSVDYTGTGNTEAFF. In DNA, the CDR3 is TGCAGCGTTGATTATACGGGGACAGGGAACACTGAAGCTTTCTTT.

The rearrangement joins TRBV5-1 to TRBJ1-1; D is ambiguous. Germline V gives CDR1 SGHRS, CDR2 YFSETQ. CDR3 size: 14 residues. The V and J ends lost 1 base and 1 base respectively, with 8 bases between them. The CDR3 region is CASSLIPENTEAFF. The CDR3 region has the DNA TGCGCCAGCAGCTTGATCCCAGAGAACACTGAAGCTTTCTTT.

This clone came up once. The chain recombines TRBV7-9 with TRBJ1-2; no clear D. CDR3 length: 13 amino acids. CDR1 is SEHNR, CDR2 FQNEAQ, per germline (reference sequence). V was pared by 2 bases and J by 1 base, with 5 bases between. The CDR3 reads CASSLRDNYGYTF. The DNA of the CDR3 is TGTGCCAGCAGCTTACGGGATAACTATGGCTACACCTTC.

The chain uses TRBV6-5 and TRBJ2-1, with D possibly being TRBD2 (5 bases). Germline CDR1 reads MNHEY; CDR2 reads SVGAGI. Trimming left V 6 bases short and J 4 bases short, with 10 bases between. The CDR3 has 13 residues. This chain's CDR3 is CASSPPGYNEQFF. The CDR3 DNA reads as TGTGCCAGCAGCCCCCCGGGGTACAATGAGCAGTTCTTC.

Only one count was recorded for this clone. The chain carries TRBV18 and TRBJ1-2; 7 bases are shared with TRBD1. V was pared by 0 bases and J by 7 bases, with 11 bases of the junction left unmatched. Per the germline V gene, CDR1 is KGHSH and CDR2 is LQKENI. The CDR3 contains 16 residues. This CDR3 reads CASSPPGGGHAGGYTF. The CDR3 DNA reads TGTGCCAGCTCACCACCGGGAGGGGGCCATGCTGGTGGCTACACCTTC.

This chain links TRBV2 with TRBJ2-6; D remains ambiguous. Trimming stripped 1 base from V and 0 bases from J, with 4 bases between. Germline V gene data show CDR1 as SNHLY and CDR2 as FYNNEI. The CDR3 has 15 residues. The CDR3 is CASSEDLSGANVLTF. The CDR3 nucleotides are TGTGCCAGCAGTGAAGATCTCTCTGGGGCCAACGTCCTGACTTTC.

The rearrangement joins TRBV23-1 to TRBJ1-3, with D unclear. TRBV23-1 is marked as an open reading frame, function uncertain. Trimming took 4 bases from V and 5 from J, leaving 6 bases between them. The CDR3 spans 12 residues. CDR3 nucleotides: TGCGCCAGCAGTCGGACCCGAAACACCATATATTTT. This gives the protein CASSRTRNTIYF.